These 32 T cell receptor beta chains came from one sample sequenced in a study of cytomegalovirus exposure and HLA in healthy donors. The PCR used 60 Vbeta and 13 Jbeta primers. Generated by immunoSEQ multiplex PCR, the TCRdb table keeps only in-frame clones and is missing some. The top ten hold less than 1.5% of the sample, which has 150,000 to 200,000 clones, 68% seen once. Sample: PBMCs. The receptors stem from a man in his forties or fifties in good health and CMV-seronegative.

The chain employs TRBV4-1 and TRBJ2-3, with 7 bases identical to TRBD2. J gave up 3 bases and V 4 bases, and 10 bases lay outside the gene matches. The CDR3 is 16 amino acids. Germline V gene data show CDR1 as MGHRA and CDR2 as YSYEKL. DNA of the CDR3: TGCGCCAGCAGCCCCCTTGGGCGGGGGACGACAGATACGCAGTATTTT. Its protein is CASSPLGRGTTDTQYF.

The chain links TRBV29-1 to TRBJ2-6; tentative D call: TRBD1 (5 bases). The V gene's germline CDR1 is SQVTM and CDR2 ANQGSEA. V was trimmed by 7 bases and J by 1 base, leaving 11 bases between them. The CDR3 sequence is 14 residues long. DNA of the CDR3: TGCAGCGCCAATCAGGGATCTGGGGCCAACGTCCTGACTTTC. It encodes CSANQGSGANVLTF. Supplemented by reference TRBV29-1 and TRBJ2-6, the full variable domain reads SAVISQKPSRDICQRGTSLTIQCQVDSQVTMMFWYRQQPGQSLTLIATANQGSEATYESGFVIDKFPISRPNLTFSTLTVSNMSPEDSSIYLCSANQGSGANVLTFGAGSRLTVL.

DNA of the CDR3: TGTGCCAGCAGCGTAGGGCCAAAGGCGGGAGCGGGGGCCTACAATGAGCAGTTCTTC. It encodes CASSVGPKAGAGAYNEQFF. The V gene is TRBV9, the J gene TRBJ2-1; 8 positions match TRBD2. The ends lost 0 bases at V and 2 bases at J; junction bases unmatched: 13. Per the germline V gene, CDR1 is SGDLS and CDR2 is YYNGEE. The CDR3 runs 19 residues.

There are a few counts of this clone. V is TRBV12-2 and J is TRBJ1-4; TRBD1, as called in the table, went unchecked against the DNA. TRBV12-2 is listed as a pseudogene. The CDR3 consists of 14 residues. CDR3 region: CASRRGQINEKLFF. CDR3 DNA sequence: TGTGCAAGTCGCCGCGGACAGATTAATGAAAAACTGTTTTTT.

The rearrangement joins TRBV7-6 to TRBJ2-1; 7 bases agree with TRBD1. This CDR3 is 14 amino acids long. Looked up from germline, CDR1 is SGHVS and CDR2 is FNYEAQ. The V segment lost 5 bases and the J segment 5 bases; nucleotides outside the gene matches: 6. DNA of the CDR3: TGTGCCAGCAGCACCCGGACAGGCAACAATGAGCAGTTCTTC. This sequence encodes CASSTRTGNNEQFF.

This chain uses TRBV6-6 with TRBJ2-7, with 7 bases aligning to TRBD2. CDR1 and CDR2 (germline): MNHNY, SVGAGI (reference sequence). The CDR3 has 15 amino acids. V was pared by 8 bases and J by 0 bases, with 10 bases of the junction left unmatched. The chain's CDR3 is CASGTSGVSSYEQYF. The CDR3 DNA reads TGTGCCAGCGGGACGAGCGGGGTAAGCTCCTACGAGCAGTACTTC.

The genes are TRBV7-9 and TRBJ1-2; D remains ambiguous. Deletions cut 1 base from V and 13 bases from J, with 13 bases between. This CDR3 has 12 amino acids. Looked up from germline, CDR1 is SEHNR and CDR2 is FQNEAQ (reference sequence). CDR3 DNA: TGTGCCAGCAGCTTAGGTTGGTCCCGGTTCACCTTC. It yields the protein CASSLGWSRFTF.

The rearrangement links TRBV27 to TRBJ1-4; 7 bases match TRBD1. Germline V gene data show CDR1 as MNHEY and CDR2 as SMNVEV (reference sequence). The J segment lost 8 bases and the V segment lost 4 bases, leaving 10 bases of the junction unmatched. This CDR3 comprises 15 residues. This chain's CDR3 is CASSSGRRDSEKLFF. The CDR3 nucleotides are TGTGCCAGCAGTTCGGGGAGACGGGACAGCGAAAAACTGTTTTTT.

The CDR3 DNA reads TGTGCCAGCAAGATTGGGACACACTATGGCTACACCTTC. This encodes CASKIGTHYGYTF. The V gene is TRBV2, the J gene TRBJ1-2, with D maybe TRBD1 (6 bases). The CDR3 covers 13 residues. The V gene's germline CDR1 is SNHLY and CDR2 FYNNEI. The V gene lost 7 bases and the J gene lost 3 bases, with 12 bases spanning the gap.

V gene TRBV6-1 combines with J gene TRBJ1-5; the D gene is possibly TRBD1 (6 bases). Germline V gives CDR1 MNHNS, CDR2 SASEGT. This CDR3 has 16 amino acids. V was trimmed by 2 bases and J by 3 bases, leaving 14 bases between them. CDR3 loop: CASSETGIGDNQPQHF. CDR3 DNA sequence: TGTGCCAGCAGTGAAACAGGGATTGGGGACAATCAGCCCCAGCATTTT.

This clone was picked up a small number of times. The chain couples TRBV4-1 to TRBJ2-3; weak D call: TRBD2 (6 bases). Trimming removed 1 base at V and 2 bases at J, with 7 bases between. This CDR3 spans 14 amino acids. Germline V gene sequence: CDR1 MGHRA, CDR2 YSYEKL. The CDR3: CASSQGRDTDTQYF. DNA for the CDR3: TGCGCCAGCAGCCAAGGGAGGGACACAGATACGCAGTATTTT.

A remark on this clone: One end of the junction is discordant with germline, which a read error may explain. Different DNA sequences within this sample yield the same CDR3. The J gene is TRBJ1-2, the V gene TRBV7-9; TRBD1 matches at 9 bases. The CDR3 loop spans 13 amino acids. Germline assignment: CDR1 SEHNR and CDR2 FQNEAQ (reference sequence). CDR3 DNA sequence: TGTGCCAGCAGTTTAGGACAGGGGTATGGCTACACCTTC. Amino acid sequence: CASSLGQGYGYTF.

The rearrangement joins TRBV25-1 to TRBJ1-1; D unresolved. CDR3 length equals 11 residues. CDR1 is MGHDK, CDR2 SYGVNS, per germline. V lost 5 bases, J lost 11 bases, and 12 bases lay in between. The CDR3 reads CASSLTSRAFF. DNA of the CDR3: TGTGCCAGCAGTCTCACATCGCGGGCTTTCTTT.

This chain connects TRBV2 to TRBJ1-1; no clear D. This CDR3 is 15 amino acids long. Germline CDR1 is SNHLY and CDR2 is FYNNEI. The V end lost 6 bases, the J end lost 5 bases, and 19 bases lay between the germline ends. The CDR3: CASRSDYKGPTEAFF. The CDR3 nucleotides read TGTGCCAGCAGATCGGACTACAAGGGTCCAACTGAAGCTTTCTTT.

This chain connects TRBV18 to TRBJ1-6; 8 nucleotides align to TRBD1. This CDR3 contains 14 residues. Trimming removed 3 bases from V and 6 bases from J; junction bases left unmatched: 1. From germline, CDR1 is KGHSH and CDR2 LQKENI. The CDR3 reads CASSPDRVNSPLHF. Written as DNA, the CDR3 is TGTGCCAGCTCACCGGACAGGGTTAATTCACCCCTCCACTTT.

The chain links TRBV11-2 to TRBJ2-7; 7 bases match TRBD1. Germline CDR1 reads SGHAT; CDR2 reads FQNNGV. The CDR3 sequence is 14 residues long. V lost 5 bases to trimming and J lost 1 base; unmatched junction nucleotides: 5. Written as DNA, the CDR3 is TGTGCCAGCAGCGTCGGACAGGCTTCCTACGAGCAGTACTTC. Protein sequence: CASSVGQASYEQYF.

CDR3 protein: CASSADRESATGELFF. In DNA form, the CDR3 reads TGTGCCAGTAGTGCCGACAGGGAATCCGCCACCGGGGAGCTGTTTTTT. The rearrangement links TRBV19 to TRBJ2-2; 7 bases align to TRBD1. Germline lookup yields CDR1 LNHDA and CDR2 SQIVND (reference sequence). The CDR3 runs to 16 residues. Trimming at V came to 5 bases and at J to 4 bases, leaving 10 bases not matched to a gene.

This sequence joins TRBV5-1 and TRBJ2-1; weak D call: TRBD2 (5 bases). Germline assignment: CDR1 SGHRS and CDR2 YFSETQ. This CDR3 spans 16 amino acids. Trimming removed 4 bases at V and 0 bases at J, with 14 bases between. The CDR3 loop reads CASSIRPGSSYNEQFF. The DNA for the CDR3 is TGCGCCAGCAGCATTAGACCGGGGAGCTCCTACAATGAGCAGTTCTTC.

This clone appeared a single time. The chain joins TRBV5-1 to TRBJ1-4; D remains ambiguous. The CDR3 consists of 14 residues. Trimming cost V 4 bases and J 6 bases, with 13 bases left between them. Looked up from germline, CDR1 is SGHRS and CDR2 is YFSETQ. CDR3 sequence: CASSPGEGHEKLFF. CDR3 coding DNA: TGCGCCAGCAGCCCCGGGGAGGGTCATGAAAAACTGTTTTTT.

In its sample, this clone was seen a few times. The rearrangement links TRBV11-3 to TRBJ2-7; maybe TRBD1 (9 bases). Germline lookup yields CDR1 SGHNT and CDR2 YENEEA. V was trimmed by 4 bases and J by 6 bases, leaving 19 bases between them. The CDR3 has 15 amino acids. CDR3 DNA sequence: TGTGCCAGCAGCTCGGGGGGGGACAGGGCGTCCGAGCAGTACTTC. Translated: CASSSGGDRASEQYF.

This chain connects TRBV11-2 to TRBJ1-5; TRBD1 matches 7 bases. Trimming took 1 base from V and 2 from J; bases not matched to a gene: 5. The CDR3 has 16 amino acids. Germline V CDR1 and CDR2: SGHAT, FQNNGV. The CDR3 region is CASSLGDRVGNQPQHF. The CDR3 DNA reads TGTGCCAGCAGCTTAGGAGACAGGGTCGGCAATCAGCCCCAGCATTTT.

The chain recombines TRBV6-1 with TRBJ1-5; no reliable D call. The CDR3 has 15 residues. Germline V CDR1 and CDR2: MNHNS, SASEGT. V shed 4 bases and J shed 0 bases, with 10 bases lying between them. CDR3 nucleotide sequence: TGTGCCAGCAGTGGGTGGCAGAATAGCAATCAGCCCCAGCATTTT. Translation gives CASSGWQNSNQPQHF.

This clone was recorded a few times. The chain is built from TRBV7-2 and TRBJ1-6, with D hard to call. Between the trimmed V and J ends, which lost 3 bases and 3 bases, there was a span of 12 bases. This CDR3 contains 16 residues. Germline CDR1 reads SGHTA; CDR2 reads FQGNSA. The chain's CDR3 is CASSFSGMDYNSPLHF. The CDR3 nucleotides read TGTGCCAGCAGCTTCTCGGGGATGGACTATAATTCACCCCTCCACTTT.

The chain recombines TRBV4-2 with TRBJ2-3; a possible D gene is TRBD2 (7 bases). This CDR3 comprises 17 residues. Germline V gives CDR1 LGHNA, CDR2 YNFKEQ. V was pared by 3 bases and J by 4 bases, with 20 bases between. In DNA, the CDR3 is TGTGCCAGCAGCCATGGGGGAGTGGGGGGGCCAGCAGATACGCAGTATTTT. This sequence encodes CASSHGGVGGPADTQYF.

The chain has TRBV28 and TRBJ1-2; 7 bases are shared with TRBD1. The V gene end was trimmed by 2 bases and the J gene end by 8 bases; junction bases not matched to a gene: 8. This CDR3 comprises 14 residues. CDR1 MDHEN and CDR2 SYDVKM come from the germline V gene. The CDR3 protein is CASSLPGRGDGYTF. For the CDR3, the DNA is TGTGCCAGCAGTTTACCTGGCAGGGGGGACGGCTACACCTTC.

The J gene is TRBJ1-5, the V gene TRBV6-1; D unresolved. The CDR3 spans 14 residues. The germline V gene has CDR1 MNHNS and CDR2 SASEGT. V was shortened by 5 bases and J by 0 bases, with 8 bases between the two germline ends. The CDR3 is CASSNQASNQPQHF. DNA for the CDR3: TGTGCCAGCAGTAACCAGGCTAGCAATCAGCCCCAGCATTTT.

The chain is built from TRBV28 and TRBJ1-1; 9 bases match TRBD1. J lost 4 bases, V lost 6 bases, and 12 bases had no gene match. The germline V gene has CDR1 MDHEN and CDR2 SYDVKM. CDR3 length: 16 residues. DNA of the CDR3: TGTGCCAGCAGCCCACAGGGGGCGCGGGGGACCACTGAAGCTTTCTTT. Its protein product is CASSPQGARGTTEAFF.

The rearrangement uses TRBV5-7 and TRBJ1-3; D not certain. TRBV5-7 is designated an ORF whose function remains uncertain. V lost 2 bases and J 9 bases, leaving 12 bases between the germline ends. CDR3 length: 13 amino acids. The CDR3 region is CASSLESGGTIYF. In nucleotides, the CDR3 is TGTGCCAGCAGCTTAGAATCTGGAGGCACCATATATTTT.

The chain combines TRBV7-9 with TRBJ1-2; 9 positions match TRBD1. The CDR3 sequence is 17 residues long. Per germline, CDR1 SEHNR and CDR2 FQNEAQ (reference sequence). After removal of 2 bases from V and 0 bases from J, the junction contained 7 bases not matched to a gene. The CDR3 spells CASSLRGQGGTNYGYTF. CDR3 sequence (DNA): TGTGCCAGCAGCTTAAGGGGACAGGGAGGTACTAACTATGGCTACACCTTC.

The V call is TRBV19, the J call TRBJ1-1; TRBD1 agrees at 8 bases. V lost 5 bases, J lost 2 bases, and 7 bases stayed unmatched. The CDR3 has 15 amino acids. The germline V gene has CDR1 LNHDA and CDR2 SQIVND (reference sequence). The CDR3 loop is CASSPSGTGNTEAFF. The DNA of the CDR3 is TGTGCCAGTAGTCCGTCCGGGACAGGCAACACTGAAGCTTTCTTT.

The chain employs TRBV5-1 and TRBJ1-5; 7 positions match TRBD1. J lost 7 bases, V lost 2 bases, and 6 bases had no gene match. The CDR3 extends over 14 amino acids. In germline, CDR1 is SGHRS, CDR2 YFSETQ. CDR3 protein: CASSLGTETQPQHF. Here the CDR3 DNA reads TGCGCCAGCAGCTTAGGGACAGAGACGCAGCCCCAGCATTTT.

V is TRBV7-2 and J is TRBJ1-1; a possible D gene is TRBD1 (5 bases). This CDR3 has 13 amino acids. Germline values: CDR1 SGHTA, CDR2 FQGNSA. V was cut by 4 bases and J by 4 bases, with 10 bases left in between. DNA of the CDR3: TGTGCCAGCAGCTCGAAAAGGGGCACTGAAGCTTTCTTT. This codes for CASSSKRGTEAFF.